One and the same sample provided the 21 T cell receptor beta chains below, sequenced in a study of response to subunit inactivated influenza vaccine. MiXCR, run by TCRdb on the RT-PCR reads, gives a single entry per CDR3 protein. The table records about 830,000 distinct CDR3 sequences, about 18% of them present only once. This specimen consisted of PBMCs from blood, obtained 5 days after vaccination. These TCRs come from a man aged 50-59 years who received an inactivated influenza vaccine.

This sequence joins TRBV12-3 or TRBV12-4 and TRBJ1-4; 7 nucleotides line up with TRBD1. V lost 6 bases and J lost 6; bases outside the gene matches: 7. The CDR3 length is 14 residues. The DNA for the CDR3 is TGTGCCAGCAGGCTACAGGGGTGGGATGAAAAACTGTTTTTT. Protein: CASRLQGWDEKLFF.

CDR3: CASSQVEGTLNEQFF. In DNA form, the CDR3 reads TGCGCCAGCAGCCAAGTGGAGGGAACGCTTAATGAGCAGTTCTTC. The chain has TRBV4-3 and TRBJ2-1; possibly TRBD2 for D (6 bases). V was cut by 1 base and J by 7 bases, with 14 bases left in between. Germline loops: CDR1 LGHNA, CDR2 YSLEER. The CDR3 length is 15 residues.

The rearrangement joins TRBV10-3 to TRBJ2-5; TRBD1 aligns across 9 bases. The CDR3 spans 17 residues. The trim removed 0 bases at V and 4 bases at J, leaving 9 bases unmatched. Germline V gene lookup returns CDR1 ENHRY and CDR2 SYGVKD. The CDR3 protein is CAISESKGTGSGETQYF. The CDR3 nucleotides are TGTGCCATCAGTGAGTCGAAGGGGACAGGGTCCGGAGAGACCCAGTACTTC.

This clonotype was observed a few times. CDR3 residues: CASISGSKVGGRTDTQYF. CDR3 DNA: TGTGCCAGCATTTCCGGCTCAAAGGTTGGCGGGCGCACAGATACGCAGTATTTT. The V and J genes are TRBV6-2 or TRBV6-3 and TRBJ2-3; the D gene is possibly TRBD2 (5 bases). The CDR3 consists of 18 residues. In germline, CDR1 is MNHEY, CDR2 SVGEGT. The V gene lost 7 bases and the J gene lost 1 base, with 24 bases spanning the gap.

This clonotype has ten or more counts. The CDR3 loop reads CASSQQVSREKLFF. CDR3 bases: TGTGCCAGCAGTCAACAGGTGTCTCGTGAAAAACTGTTTTTT. The chain links TRBV12-3 or TRBV12-4 to TRBJ1-4; tentative D call: TRBD1 (5 bases). This CDR3 has 14 amino acids. Between the trimmed V and J ends, which lost 5 bases and 7 bases, there was a span of 14 bases.

V usage is TRBV20-1 and J usage is TRBJ2-2; D ambiguous. This CDR3 has 13 residues. Trimming shortened V by 5 bases and J by 3 bases, and 10 bases separated the two germline ends. The germline gives CDR1 DFQATT, CDR2 SNEGSKA (reference sequence). Here the CDR3 reads CSAAGSYTGELFF. CDR3 nucleotides: TGCAGTGCTGCCGGGTCTTACACCGGGGAGCTGTTTTTT.

This clonotype was detected many times. This sequence joins TRBV7-3 and TRBJ2-1; TRBD2 agrees at 14 bases. Germline V gene sequence: CDR1 SGHTA, CDR2 FQGTGA. The length of the CDR3 is 16 residues. The junction had 8 bases not matched to a gene; V was cut back by 5 bases and J by 8 bases. Here the CDR3 reads CASSPRLAGGPDEQFF. CDR3 coding DNA: TGTGCCAGCAGCCCAAGACTAGCGGGAGGGCCGGATGAGCAGTTCTTC.

This clonotype was picked up a small number of times. This chain connects TRBV7-8 to TRBJ2-2; D is uncertain. This CDR3 contains 13 residues. V lost 5 bases to trimming and J lost 7 bases, with 11 bases between them. Germline V gene sequence: CDR1 SGHVS, CDR2 FQNEAQ. The CDR3 DNA follows: TGTGCCAGCAGCCCCGAGCAGGTCGGGGAGCTGTTTTTT. Translating it yields CASSPEQVGELFF.

This chain joins TRBV12-3 or TRBV12-4 and TRBJ2-7; TRBD1 is a possible D gene (6 bases). Trimming removed 1 base at V and 4 bases at J, with 14 bases between. This CDR3 is 15 amino acids long. Here the CDR3 reads CASSLETGGLYEQYF. The CDR3 DNA reads TGTGCCAGCAGTTTAGAGACAGGAGGACTTTACGAGCAGTACTTC.

This clonotype occurred many times. The rearrangement links TRBV20-1 to TRBJ1-4; the match to TRBD1 covers 8 bases. This CDR3 has 14 residues. V was pared by 6 bases and J by 0 bases, with 3 bases of the junction left unmatched. Germline CDR1 is DFQATT and CDR2 is SNEGSKA (reference sequence). In DNA form, the CDR3 reads TGCAGTGCCACAGGGGGGGCAACTAATGAAAAACTGTTTTTT. Protein product: CSATGGATNEKLFF.

This clonotype turned up a few times. The rearrangement joins TRBV6-2 or TRBV6-3 to TRBJ2-1; 13 bases agree with TRBD2. Germline CDR1 MNHEY, CDR2 SVGEGT. V was clipped by 5 bases and J by 6 bases; unmatched bases: 4. This CDR3 is built from 15 residues. CDR3 DNA sequence: TGTGCCAGCAGTCGGAGACTAGCGGGGGGCAATGAGCAGTTCTTC. Protein product: CASSRRLAGGNEQFF.

V and J are TRBV5-1 and TRBJ2-1; D might be TRBD1 or TRBD2, each matching 5 bases. V was shortened by 0 bases and J by 6 bases, with 10 bases between the two germline ends. The CDR3 length is 14 residues. Germline V CDR1 and CDR2: SGHRS, YFSETQ. CDR3 loop: CASSLEGRSNEQFF. The CDR3 DNA reads TGCGCCAGCAGCTTGGAGGGGAGAAGCAATGAGCAGTTCTTC.

This chain connects TRBV10-3 to TRBJ2-7; tentatively, D is TRBD1 (6 bases). The germline V gene encodes CDR1 ENHRY and CDR2 SYGVKD. CDR3 length: 12 amino acids. Trimming cost V 8 bases and J 1 base, with 9 bases left between them. CDR3 sequence (DNA): TGTGCCATCGGCCAGGGGTCCTACGAGCAGTACTTC. Amino acid sequence: CAIGQGSYEQYF.

This clonotype was seen more than once but under ten times. V gene TRBV5-4 combines with J gene TRBJ1-6; D not resolved. Trimming took 3 bases from V and 9 from J, leaving 19 bases between them. Germline CDR1 reads SGHNT; CDR2 reads YYREEE (reference sequence). This CDR3 has 16 residues. The CDR3 coding sequence is TGTGCCAGCAGCTGGGCCGTTGGGGTAGAAGCTTCACCCCTCCACTTT. Encoded protein: CASSWAVGVEASPLHF.

This chain links TRBV5-1 with TRBJ1-1, with D tentatively TRBD1 (6 bases). Germline CDR1 reads SGHRS; CDR2 reads YFSETQ. The CDR3 runs 17 residues. V lost 4 bases, J lost 1 base, and 20 bases lay in between. The CDR3 DNA reads as TGCGCCAGCAGCGCTAAACTAACAGGGATGGGGAACACTGAAGCTTTCTTT. It specifies CASSAKLTGMGNTEAFF.

The gene calls are TRBV6-5 and TRBJ2-3; D unresolved. CDR1 and CDR2 (germline): MNHEY, SVGAGI. The germline V and J ends were trimmed by 2 bases and 2 bases, with 11 bases remaining between them. The CDR3 contains 15 residues. CDR3 sequence reads: CASSYVALNTDTQYF. In DNA, the CDR3 is TGTGCCAGCAGTTACGTGGCTCTAAACACAGATACGCAGTATTTT.

V usage is TRBV2 and J usage is TRBJ2-1; 8 bases are a match to TRBD1. The V segment lost 8 bases and the J segment 6 bases; nucleotides outside the gene matches: 9. Looked up from germline, CDR1 is SNHLY and CDR2 is FYNNEI. The CDR3 contains 14 residues. The CDR3 DNA follows: TGTGCCAGCCGACGACAGGGGCTTCGCAATGAGCAGTTCTTC. This sequence encodes CASRRQGLRNEQFF.

This clonotype was seen repeatedly, ten times or more. The V and J genes are TRBV5-1 and TRBJ2-3; D not certain. CDR3 length: 14 amino acids. The germline V gene has CDR1 SGHRS and CDR2 YFSETQ. V lost 0 bases to trimming and J lost 4 bases, with 9 bases between them. The CDR3: CASSLGQESDTQYF. CDR3 nucleotides: TGCGCCAGCAGCTTGGGGCAGGAGTCAGATACGCAGTATTTT.

In its sample, this clonotype was seen a few times. The rearrangement uses TRBV12-3 or TRBV12-4 and TRBJ2-3; D may be TRBD1 (5 bases). CDR3 length: 15 amino acids. V was shortened by 7 bases and J by 0 bases, with 14 bases between the two germline ends. The CDR3 DNA reads TGTGCCAGCACCAAAAGGGGTGCTAGCACAGATACGCAGTATTTT. Translated: CASTKRGASTDTQYF.

J is TRBJ2-2 and V is TRBV11-2; no firm D call. This CDR3 is built from 14 residues. The V end lost 3 bases, the J end lost 4 bases, and 9 bases lay between the germline ends. Germline values: CDR1 SGHAT, CDR2 FQNNGV. The CDR3 sequence: CASSFRGRTGELFF. In DNA, the CDR3 is TGTGCCAGCAGCTTTCGAGGCCGCACCGGGGAGCTGTTTTTT.

This clonotype turned up a few times. V and J are TRBV20-1 and TRBJ2-7; TRBD1 might be the D (5 bases). The CDR3 sequence is 12 residues long. Germline assignment: CDR1 DFQATT and CDR2 SNEGSKA (reference sequence). V dropped 5 bases and J dropped 2 bases, with 10 bases sitting between them. CDR3 residues: CSAPDSTYEQYF. In nucleotides, the CDR3 is TGCAGTGCTCCAGACAGCACCTACGAGCAGTACTTC.